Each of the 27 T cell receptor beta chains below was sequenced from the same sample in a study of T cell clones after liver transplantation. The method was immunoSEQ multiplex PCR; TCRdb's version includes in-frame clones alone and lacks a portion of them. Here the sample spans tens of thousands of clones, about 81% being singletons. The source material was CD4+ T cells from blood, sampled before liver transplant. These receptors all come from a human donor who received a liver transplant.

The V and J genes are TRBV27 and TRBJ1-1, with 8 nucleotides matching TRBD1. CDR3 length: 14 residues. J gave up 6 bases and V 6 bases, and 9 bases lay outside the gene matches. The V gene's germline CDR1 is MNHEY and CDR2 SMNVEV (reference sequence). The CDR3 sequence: CASRDPDRVSEAFF. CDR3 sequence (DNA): TGTGCCAGCAGAGACCCGGACAGGGTCTCTGAAGCTTTCTTT.

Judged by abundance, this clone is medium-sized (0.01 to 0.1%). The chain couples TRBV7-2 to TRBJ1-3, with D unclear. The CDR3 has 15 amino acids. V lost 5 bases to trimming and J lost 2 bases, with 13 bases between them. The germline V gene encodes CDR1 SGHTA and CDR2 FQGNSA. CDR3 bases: TGTGCCAGCAGCCTATCCCCTGGGGCTGGAAACACCATATATTTT. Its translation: CASSLSPGAGNTIYF.

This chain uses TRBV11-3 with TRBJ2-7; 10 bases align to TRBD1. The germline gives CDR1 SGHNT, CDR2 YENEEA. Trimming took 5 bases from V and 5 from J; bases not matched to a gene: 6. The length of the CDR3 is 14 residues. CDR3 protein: CASSAGTGDDEQYF. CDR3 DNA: TGTGCCAGCAGCGCCGGGACAGGGGACGACGAGCAGTACTTC.

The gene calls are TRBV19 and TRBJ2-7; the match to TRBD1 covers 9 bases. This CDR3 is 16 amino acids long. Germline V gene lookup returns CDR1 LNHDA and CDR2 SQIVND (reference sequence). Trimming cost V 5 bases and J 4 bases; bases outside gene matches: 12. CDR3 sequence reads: CASSVDRGNVKYEQYF. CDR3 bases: TGTGCCAGTAGTGTGGACAGGGGAAACGTAAAGTACGAGCAGTACTTC.

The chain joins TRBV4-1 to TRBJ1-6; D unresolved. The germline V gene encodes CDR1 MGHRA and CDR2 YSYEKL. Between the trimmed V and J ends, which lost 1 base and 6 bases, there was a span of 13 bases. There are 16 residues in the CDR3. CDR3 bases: TGCGCCAGCAGCCAAGGAAGGGCTATGTTTAATTCACCCCTCCACTTT. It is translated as CASSQGRAMFNSPLHF.

CDR3 sequence: CASSTGTSGSGVETQYF. The CDR3 DNA follows: TGTGCCAGCAGCACGGGGACTAGCGGGAGCGGGGTCGAGACCCAGTACTTC. The rearrangement uses TRBV7-9 and TRBJ2-5; 14 bases fit TRBD2. Germline CDR1 SEHNR, CDR2 FQNEAQ (reference sequence). The CDR3 contains 17 residues. Unmatched junction bases numbered 10, after V lost 5 bases and J lost 5 bases.

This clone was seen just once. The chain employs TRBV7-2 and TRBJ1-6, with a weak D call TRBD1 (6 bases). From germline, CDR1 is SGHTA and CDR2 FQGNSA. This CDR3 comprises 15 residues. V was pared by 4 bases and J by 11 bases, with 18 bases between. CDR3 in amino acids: CASSSRGQGRTPLHF. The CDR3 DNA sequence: TGTGCCAGCAGCTCGCGGGGCCAGGGGAGGACACCCCTCCACTTT.

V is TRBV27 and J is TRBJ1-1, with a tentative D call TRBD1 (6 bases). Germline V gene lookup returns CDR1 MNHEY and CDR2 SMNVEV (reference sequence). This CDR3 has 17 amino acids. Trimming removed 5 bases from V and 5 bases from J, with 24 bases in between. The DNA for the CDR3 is TGTGCCAGCAGTCCCAGGGCAGGGGCGAGGGGACGGACTGAAGCTTTCTTT. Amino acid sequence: CASSPRAGARGRTEAFF.

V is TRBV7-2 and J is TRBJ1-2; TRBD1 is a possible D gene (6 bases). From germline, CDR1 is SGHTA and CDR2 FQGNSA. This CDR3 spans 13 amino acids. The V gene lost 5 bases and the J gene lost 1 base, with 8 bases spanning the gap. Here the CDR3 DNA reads TGTGCCAGCAGCGAGGACAGTAACTATGGCTACACCTTC. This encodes CASSEDSNYGYTF.

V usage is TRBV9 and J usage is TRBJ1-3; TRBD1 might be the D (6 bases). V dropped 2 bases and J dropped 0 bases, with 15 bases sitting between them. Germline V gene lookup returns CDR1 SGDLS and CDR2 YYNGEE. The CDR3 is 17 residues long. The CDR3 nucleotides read TGTGCCAGCAGCGTTTTGGGGGGCTCCAGCTCTGGAAACACCATATATTTT. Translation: CASSVLGGSSSGNTIYF.

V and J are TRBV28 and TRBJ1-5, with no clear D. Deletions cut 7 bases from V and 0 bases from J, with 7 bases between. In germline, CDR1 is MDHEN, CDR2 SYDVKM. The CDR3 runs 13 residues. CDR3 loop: CASIRDSNQPQHF. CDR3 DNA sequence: TGTGCCAGCATAAGGGATAGCAATCAGCCCCAGCATTTT.

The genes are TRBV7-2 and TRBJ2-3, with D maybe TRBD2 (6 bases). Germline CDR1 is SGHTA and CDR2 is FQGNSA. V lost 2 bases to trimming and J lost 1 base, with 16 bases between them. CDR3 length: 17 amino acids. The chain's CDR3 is CASSLYWGRYGTDTQYF. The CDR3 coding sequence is TGTGCCAGCAGCTTATATTGGGGGAGGTACGGCACAGATACGCAGTATTTT.

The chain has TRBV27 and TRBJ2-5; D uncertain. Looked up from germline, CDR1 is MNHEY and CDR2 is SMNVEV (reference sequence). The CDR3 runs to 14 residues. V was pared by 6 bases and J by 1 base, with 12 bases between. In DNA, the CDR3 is TGTGCCAGCAGCTCGCTCTGGCCCCAAGAGACCCAGTACTTC. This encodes CASSSLWPQETQYF.

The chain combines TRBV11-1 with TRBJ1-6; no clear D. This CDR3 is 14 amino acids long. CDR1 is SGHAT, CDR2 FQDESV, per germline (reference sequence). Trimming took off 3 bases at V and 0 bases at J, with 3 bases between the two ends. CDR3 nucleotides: TGTGCCAGCAGCTTCTACTCCTATAATTCACCCCTCCACTTT. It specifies CASSFYSYNSPLHF.

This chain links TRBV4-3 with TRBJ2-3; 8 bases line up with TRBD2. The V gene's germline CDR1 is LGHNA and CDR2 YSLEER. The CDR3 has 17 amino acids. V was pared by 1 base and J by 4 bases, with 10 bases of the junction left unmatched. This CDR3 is CASSQVPGTSFSDTQYF. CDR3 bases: TGCGCCAGCAGCCAAGTCCCCGGGACTAGTTTTTCAGATACGCAGTATTTT.

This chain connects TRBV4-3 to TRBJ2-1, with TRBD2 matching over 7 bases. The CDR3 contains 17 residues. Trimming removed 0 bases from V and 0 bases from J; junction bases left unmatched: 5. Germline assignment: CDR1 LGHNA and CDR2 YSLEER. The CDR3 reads CASSQEGRTSSYNEQFF. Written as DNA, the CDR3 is TGCGCCAGCAGCCAAGAGGGAAGGACTAGCTCCTACAATGAGCAGTTCTTC.

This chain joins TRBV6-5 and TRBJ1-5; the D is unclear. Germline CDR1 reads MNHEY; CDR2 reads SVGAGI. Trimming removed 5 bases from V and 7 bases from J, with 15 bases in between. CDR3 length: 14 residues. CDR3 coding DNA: TGTGCCAGCAGTAGCCAGTTTGGGGTCCAGCCCCAGCATTTT. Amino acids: CASSSQFGVQPQHF.

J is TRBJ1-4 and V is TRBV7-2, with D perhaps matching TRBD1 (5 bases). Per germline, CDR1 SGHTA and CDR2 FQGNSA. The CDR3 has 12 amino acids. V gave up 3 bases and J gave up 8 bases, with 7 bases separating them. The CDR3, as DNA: TGTGCCAGCAGCTTCGGGGGAGAAAAACTGTTTTTT. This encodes CASSFGGEKLFF.

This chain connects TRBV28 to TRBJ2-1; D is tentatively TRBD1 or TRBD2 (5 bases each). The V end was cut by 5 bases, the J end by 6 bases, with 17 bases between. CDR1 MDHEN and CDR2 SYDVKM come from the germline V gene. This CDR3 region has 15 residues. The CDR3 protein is CASSPPGLGSNEQFF. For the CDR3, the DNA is TGTGCCAGCAGTCCCCCGGGGCTAGGAAGCAATGAGCAGTTCTTC.

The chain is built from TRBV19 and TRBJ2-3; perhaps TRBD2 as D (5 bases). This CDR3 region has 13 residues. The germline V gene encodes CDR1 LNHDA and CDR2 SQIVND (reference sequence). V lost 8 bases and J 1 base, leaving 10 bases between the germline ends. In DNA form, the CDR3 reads TGTGCCAGTGAGTCCGGGGGCACAGATACGCAGTATTTT. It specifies CASESGGTDTQYF.

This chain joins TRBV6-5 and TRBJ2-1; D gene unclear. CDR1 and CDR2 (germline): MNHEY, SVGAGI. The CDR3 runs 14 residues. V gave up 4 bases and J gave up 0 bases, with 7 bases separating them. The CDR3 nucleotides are TGTGCCAGCAGTTTAGTCCTCTCCTACAATGAGCAGTTCTTC. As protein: CASSLVLSYNEQFF.

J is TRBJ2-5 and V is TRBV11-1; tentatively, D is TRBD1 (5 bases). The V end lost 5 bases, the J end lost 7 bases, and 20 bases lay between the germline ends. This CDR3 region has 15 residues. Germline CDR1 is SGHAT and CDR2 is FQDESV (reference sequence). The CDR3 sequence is CASSKPAGWEGTQYF. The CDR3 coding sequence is TGTGCCAGCAGCAAACCTGCAGGGTGGGAAGGGACCCAGTACTTC.

CDR3 protein: CASSSRGLASTDTQYF. DNA of the CDR3: TGTGCCAGCAGCTCCCGGGGACTAGCGAGCACAGATACGCAGTATTTT. This chain joins TRBV7-3 and TRBJ2-3; TRBD2 aligns across 10 bases. The V gene's germline CDR1 is SGHTA and CDR2 FQGTGA. CDR3 length: 16 amino acids. Losses at the gene ends were 4 bases for V and 0 bases for J; bases not matched to a gene: 4.

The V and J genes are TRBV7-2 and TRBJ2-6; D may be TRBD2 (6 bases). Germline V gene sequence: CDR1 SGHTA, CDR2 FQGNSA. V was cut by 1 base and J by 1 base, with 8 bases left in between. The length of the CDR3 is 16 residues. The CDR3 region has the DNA TGTGCCAGCAGCTTAGTTGGAGGGTCTGGGGCCAACGTCCTGACTTTC. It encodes CASSLVGGSGANVLTF.

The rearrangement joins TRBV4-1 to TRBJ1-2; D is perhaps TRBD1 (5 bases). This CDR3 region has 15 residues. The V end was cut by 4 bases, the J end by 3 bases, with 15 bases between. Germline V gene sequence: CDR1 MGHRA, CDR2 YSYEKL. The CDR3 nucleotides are TGCGCCAGCAGCCCTACGGGGGGGGACCACTATGGCTACACCTTC. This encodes CASSPTGGDHYGYTF.

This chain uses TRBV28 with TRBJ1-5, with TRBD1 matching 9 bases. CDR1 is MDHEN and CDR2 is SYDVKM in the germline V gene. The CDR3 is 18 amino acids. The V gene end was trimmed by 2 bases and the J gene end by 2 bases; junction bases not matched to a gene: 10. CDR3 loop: CASSLRRTGAMGNQPQHF. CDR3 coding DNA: TGTGCCAGCAGTTTACGGCGGACAGGGGCTATGGGCAATCAGCCCCAGCATTTT.

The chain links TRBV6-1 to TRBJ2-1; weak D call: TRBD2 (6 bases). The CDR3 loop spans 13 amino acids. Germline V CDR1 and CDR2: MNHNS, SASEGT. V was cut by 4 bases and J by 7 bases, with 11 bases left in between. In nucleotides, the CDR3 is TGTGCCAGCAGTGTAAGACTAGTGAATGAGCAGTTCTTC. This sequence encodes CASSVRLVNEQFF.